This TCR beta chain was obtained from a study of T cells after yellow fever vaccination. TCRdb re-called the 5' RACE reads with MiXCR, one entry per CDR3 protein. The table records some 220,000 distinct CDR3 sequences, about 3% of them present only once. Trimming removed 4 bases at V and 2 bases at J, with 36 bases between. This CDR3 comprises 22 residues. Germline CDR1 reads DFQATT; CDR2 reads SNEGSKA (reference sequence). This clonotype occurred a few times. This TCR derives from a young man who received the YFV17D yellow fever vaccine. The chain recombines TRBV20-1 with TRBJ2-4; perhaps TRBD1 as D (6 bases). Sequences were derived from CD4+ T cells sorted from PBMCs, sampled 10 days after the yellow fever booster vaccination. In DNA form, the CDR3 reads TGCAGTGCTAACATTGACCGCTCCGTGGGACACCCCCGTCCGTATCCCAAAAACATTCAGTACTTC. It encodes CSANIDRSVGHPRPYPKNIQYF.